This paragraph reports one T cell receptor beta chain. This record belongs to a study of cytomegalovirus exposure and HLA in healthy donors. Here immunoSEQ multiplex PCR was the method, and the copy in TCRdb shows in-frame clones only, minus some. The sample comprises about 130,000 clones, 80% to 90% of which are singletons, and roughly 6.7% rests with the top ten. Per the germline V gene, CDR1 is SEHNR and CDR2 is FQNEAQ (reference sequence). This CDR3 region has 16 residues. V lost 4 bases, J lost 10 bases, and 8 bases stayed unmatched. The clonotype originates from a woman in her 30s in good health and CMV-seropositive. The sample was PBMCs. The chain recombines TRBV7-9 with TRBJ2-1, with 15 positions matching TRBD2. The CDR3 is CASSSWGLAGGEEQFF. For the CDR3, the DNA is TGTGCCAGCAGCTCCTGGGGACTAGCGGGGGGCGAGGAGCAGTTCTTC.